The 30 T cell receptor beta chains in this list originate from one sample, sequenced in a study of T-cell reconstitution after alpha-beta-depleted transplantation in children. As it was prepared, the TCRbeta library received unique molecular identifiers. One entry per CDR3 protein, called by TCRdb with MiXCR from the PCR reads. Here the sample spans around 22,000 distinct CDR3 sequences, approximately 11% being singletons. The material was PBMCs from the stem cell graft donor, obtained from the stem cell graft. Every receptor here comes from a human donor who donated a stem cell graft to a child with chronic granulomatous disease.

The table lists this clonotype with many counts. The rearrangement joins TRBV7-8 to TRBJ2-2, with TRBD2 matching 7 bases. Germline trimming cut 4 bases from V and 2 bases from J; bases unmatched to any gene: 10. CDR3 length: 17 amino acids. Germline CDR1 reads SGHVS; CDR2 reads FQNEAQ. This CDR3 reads CASSSRSGIRNTGELFF. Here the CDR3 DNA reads TGTGCCAGCAGCTCTAGGAGCGGGATTCGTAACACCGGGGAGCTGTTTTTT.

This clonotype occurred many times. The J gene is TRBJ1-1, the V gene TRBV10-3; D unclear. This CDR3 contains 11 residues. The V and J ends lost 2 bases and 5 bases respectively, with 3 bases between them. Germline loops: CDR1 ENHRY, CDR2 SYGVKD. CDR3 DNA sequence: TGTGCCATCAGTGAGGGGACTGAAGCTTTCTTT. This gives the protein CAISEGTEAFF.

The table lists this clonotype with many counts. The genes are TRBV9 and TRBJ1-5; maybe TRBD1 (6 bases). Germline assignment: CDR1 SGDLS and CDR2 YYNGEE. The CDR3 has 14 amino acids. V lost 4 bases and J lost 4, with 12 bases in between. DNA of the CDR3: TGTGCCAGCAGCTCAGGGGTGGGGAATCAGCCCCAGCATTTT. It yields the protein CASSSGVGNQPQHF.

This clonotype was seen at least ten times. CDR3 bases: TGTGCCAGTAGTTGGACAGGGGTCGTATATAGCAATCAGCCCCAGCATTTT. Translated: CASSWTGVVYSNQPQHF. The chain couples TRBV19 to TRBJ1-5; 9 bases agree with TRBD1. Germline V gene data show CDR1 as LNHDA and CDR2 as SQIVND (reference sequence). This CDR3 comprises 17 residues. After removal of 5 bases from V and 0 bases from J, the junction contained 8 bases not matched to a gene.

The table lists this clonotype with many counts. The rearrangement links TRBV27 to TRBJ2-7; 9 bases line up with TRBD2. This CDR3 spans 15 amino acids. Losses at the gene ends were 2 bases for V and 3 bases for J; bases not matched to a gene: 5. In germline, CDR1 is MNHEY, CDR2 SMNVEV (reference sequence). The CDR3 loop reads CASSLRSSGGYEQYF. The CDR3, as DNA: TGTGCCAGCAGTTTAAGGAGTAGCGGGGGCTACGAGCAGTACTTC.

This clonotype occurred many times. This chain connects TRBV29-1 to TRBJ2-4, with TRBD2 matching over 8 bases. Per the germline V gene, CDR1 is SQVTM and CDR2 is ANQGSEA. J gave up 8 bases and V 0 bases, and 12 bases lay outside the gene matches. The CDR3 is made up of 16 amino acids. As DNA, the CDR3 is TGCAGCGTTGAAGATCCCGAGGCGGGAGGAGTATACATTCAGTACTTC. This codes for CSVEDPEAGGVYIQYF.

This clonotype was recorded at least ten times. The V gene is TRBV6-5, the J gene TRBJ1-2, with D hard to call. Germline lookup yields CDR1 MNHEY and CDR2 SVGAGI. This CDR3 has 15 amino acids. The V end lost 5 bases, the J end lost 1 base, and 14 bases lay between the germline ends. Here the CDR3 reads CASSPGIGFNYGYTF. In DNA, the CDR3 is TGTGCCAGCAGTCCAGGAATAGGTTTTAACTATGGCTACACCTTC.

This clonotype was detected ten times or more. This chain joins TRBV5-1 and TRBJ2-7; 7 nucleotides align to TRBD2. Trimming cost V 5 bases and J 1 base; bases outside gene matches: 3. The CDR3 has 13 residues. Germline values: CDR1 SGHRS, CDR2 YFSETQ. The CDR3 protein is CASRAGESYEQYF. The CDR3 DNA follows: TGCGCCAGCAGGGCGGGGGAATCCTACGAGCAGTACTTC.

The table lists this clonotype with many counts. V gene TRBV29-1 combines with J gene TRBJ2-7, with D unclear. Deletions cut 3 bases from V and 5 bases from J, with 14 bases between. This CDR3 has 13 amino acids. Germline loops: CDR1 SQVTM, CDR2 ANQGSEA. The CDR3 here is CSVEEVPGNEQYF. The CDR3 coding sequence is TGCAGCGTTGAGGAAGTCCCTGGGAACGAGCAGTACTTC.

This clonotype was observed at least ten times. CDR3 protein: CASSLGGGNSYNEQFF. CDR3 coding DNA: TGTGCCAGCAGCTTGGGAGGGGGCAACTCCTACAATGAGCAGTTCTTC. J is TRBJ2-1 and V is TRBV7-6, with D perhaps matching TRBD1 or TRBD2 (7 bases each). V was pared by 3 bases and J by 0 bases, with 12 bases between. The CDR3 is 16 residues long. From germline, CDR1 is SGHVS and CDR2 FNYEAQ. The full variable domain, its missing parts supplied by reference TRBV7-6 and TRBJ2-1, is GAGVSQSPRYKVTKRGQDVALRCDPISGHVSLYWYRQALGQGPEFLTYFNYEAQQDKSGLPNDRFSAERPEGSISTLTIQRTEQRDSAMYRCASSLGGGNSYNEQFFGPGTRLTVL.

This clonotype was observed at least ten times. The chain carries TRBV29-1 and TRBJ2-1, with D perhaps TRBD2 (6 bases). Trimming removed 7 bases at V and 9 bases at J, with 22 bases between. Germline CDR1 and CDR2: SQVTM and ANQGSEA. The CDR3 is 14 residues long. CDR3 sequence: CSAGTPRDNSEQFF. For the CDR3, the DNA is TGCAGCGCAGGGACTCCCCGAGACAATAGTGAGCAGTTCTTC.

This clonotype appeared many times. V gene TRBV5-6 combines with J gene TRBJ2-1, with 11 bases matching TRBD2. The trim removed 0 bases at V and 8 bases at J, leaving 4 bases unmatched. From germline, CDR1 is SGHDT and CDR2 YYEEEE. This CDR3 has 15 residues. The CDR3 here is CASSLATSGSDEQFF. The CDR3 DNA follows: TGTGCCAGCAGCTTGGCCACTAGCGGGAGCGATGAGCAGTTCTTC.

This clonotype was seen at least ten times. The CDR3 DNA sequence: TGTGCCAGCAGCTTATCAACAGGGATCACGGTTGGAAACACCATATATTTT. It yields the protein CASSLSTGITVGNTIYF. This chain connects TRBV7-2 to TRBJ1-3; TRBD1 is a possible D gene (6 bases). CDR1 is SGHTA, CDR2 FQGNSA, per germline. This CDR3 comprises 17 residues. V was trimmed by 2 bases and J by 3 bases, leaving 17 bases between them.

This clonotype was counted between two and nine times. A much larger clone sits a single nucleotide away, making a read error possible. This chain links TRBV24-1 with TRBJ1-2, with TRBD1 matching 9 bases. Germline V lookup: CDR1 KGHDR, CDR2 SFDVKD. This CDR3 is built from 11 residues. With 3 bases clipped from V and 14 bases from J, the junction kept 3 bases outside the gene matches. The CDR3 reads CATSDPTGGTF. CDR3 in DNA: TGTGCCACCAGTGATCCGACAGGGGGGACCTTC.

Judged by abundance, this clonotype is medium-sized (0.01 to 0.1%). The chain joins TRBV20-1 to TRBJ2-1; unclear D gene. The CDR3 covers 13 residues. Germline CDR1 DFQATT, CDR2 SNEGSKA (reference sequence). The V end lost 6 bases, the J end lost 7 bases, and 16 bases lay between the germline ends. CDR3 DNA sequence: TGCAGTGCGGACCTAATCCTCGGGAATGAGCAGTTCTTC. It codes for CSADLILGNEQFF.

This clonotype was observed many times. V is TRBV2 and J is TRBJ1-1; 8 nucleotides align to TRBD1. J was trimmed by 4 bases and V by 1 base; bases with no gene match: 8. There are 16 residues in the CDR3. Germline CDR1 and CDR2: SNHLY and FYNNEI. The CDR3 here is CASSEVGRGPTTEAFF. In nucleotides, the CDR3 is TGTGCCAGCAGTGAAGTGGGCAGGGGGCCTACCACTGAAGCTTTCTTT.

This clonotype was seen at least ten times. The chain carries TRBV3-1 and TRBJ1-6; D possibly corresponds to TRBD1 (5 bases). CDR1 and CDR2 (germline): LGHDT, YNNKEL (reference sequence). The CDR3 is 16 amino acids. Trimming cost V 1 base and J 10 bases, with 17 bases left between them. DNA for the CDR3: TGTGCCAGCAGCCAAGGAGTTCAACAGGTGATGTCACCCCTCCACTTT. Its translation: CASSQGVQQVMSPLHF.

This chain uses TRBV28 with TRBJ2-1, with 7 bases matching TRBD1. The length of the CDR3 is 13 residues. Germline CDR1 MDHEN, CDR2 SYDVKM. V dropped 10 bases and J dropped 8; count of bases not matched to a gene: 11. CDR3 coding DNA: TGTGCCATGGGCAGAGGGGGCCTCCATGAGCAGTTCTTC. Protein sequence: CAMGRGGLHEQFF.

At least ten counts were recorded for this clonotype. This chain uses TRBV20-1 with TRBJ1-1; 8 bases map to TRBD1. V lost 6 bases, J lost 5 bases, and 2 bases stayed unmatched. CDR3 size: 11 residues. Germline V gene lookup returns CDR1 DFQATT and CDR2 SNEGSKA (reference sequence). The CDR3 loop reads CSATGETEAFF. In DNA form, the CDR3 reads TGCAGTGCGACAGGGGAAACTGAAGCTTTCTTT.

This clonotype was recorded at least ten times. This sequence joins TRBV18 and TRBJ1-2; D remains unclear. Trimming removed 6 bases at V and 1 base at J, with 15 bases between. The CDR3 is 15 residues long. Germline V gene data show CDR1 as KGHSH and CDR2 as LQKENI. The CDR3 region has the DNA TGTGCCAGCTCGGAGTTCGGGGTTTTTAACTATGGCTACACCTTC. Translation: CASSEFGVFNYGYTF.

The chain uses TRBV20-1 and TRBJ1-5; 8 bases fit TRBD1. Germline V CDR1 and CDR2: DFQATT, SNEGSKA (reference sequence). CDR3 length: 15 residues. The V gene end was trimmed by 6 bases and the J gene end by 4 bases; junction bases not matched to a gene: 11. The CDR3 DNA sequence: TGCAGTGCCCTAAGCCCAGGGGGCGGGAATCAGCCCCAGCATTTT. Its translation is CSALSPGGGNQPQHF.

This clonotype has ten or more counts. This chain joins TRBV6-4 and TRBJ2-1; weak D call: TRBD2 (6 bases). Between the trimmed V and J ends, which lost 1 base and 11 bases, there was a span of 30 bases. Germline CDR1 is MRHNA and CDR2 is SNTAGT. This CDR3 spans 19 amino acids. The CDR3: CASSDLPYPGGAGPRKQFF. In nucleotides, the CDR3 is TGTGCCAGCAGTGACTTACCGTACCCTGGAGGAGCGGGCCCCAGGAAGCAGTTCTTC.

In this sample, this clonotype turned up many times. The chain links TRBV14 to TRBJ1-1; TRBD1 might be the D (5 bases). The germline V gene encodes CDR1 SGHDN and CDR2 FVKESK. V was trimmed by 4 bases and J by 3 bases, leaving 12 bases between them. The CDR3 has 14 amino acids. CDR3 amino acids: CASSLSGRHTEAFF. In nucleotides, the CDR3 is TGTGCCAGCAGCCTTTCAGGGAGGCACACTGAAGCTTTCTTT. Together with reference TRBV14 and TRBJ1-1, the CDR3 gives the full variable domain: EAGVTQFPSHSVIEKGQTVTLRCDPISGHDNLYWYRRVMGKEIKFLLHFVKESKQDESGMPNNRFLAERTGGTYSTLKVQPAELEDSGVYFCASSLSGRHTEAFFGQGTRLTVV.

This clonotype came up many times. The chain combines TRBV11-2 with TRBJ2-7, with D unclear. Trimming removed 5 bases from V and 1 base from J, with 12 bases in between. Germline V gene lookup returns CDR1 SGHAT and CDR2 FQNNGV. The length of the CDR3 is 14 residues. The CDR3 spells CASSPTAGSYEQYF. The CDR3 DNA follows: TGTGCCAGCAGCCCCACGGCAGGTTCCTACGAGCAGTACTTC.

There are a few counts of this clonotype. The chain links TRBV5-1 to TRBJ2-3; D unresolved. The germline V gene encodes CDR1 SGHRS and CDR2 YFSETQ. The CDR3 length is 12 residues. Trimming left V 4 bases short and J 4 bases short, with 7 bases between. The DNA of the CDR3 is TGCGCCAGCAGCCCAGCCCCAGATACGCAGTATTTT. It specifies CASSPAPDTQYF.

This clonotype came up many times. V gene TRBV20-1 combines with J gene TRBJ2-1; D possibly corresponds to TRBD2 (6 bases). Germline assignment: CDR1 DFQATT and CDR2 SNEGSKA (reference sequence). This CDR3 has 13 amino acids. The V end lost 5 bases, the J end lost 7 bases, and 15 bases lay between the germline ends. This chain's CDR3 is CSAREWGSNEQFF. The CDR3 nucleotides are TGCAGTGCTCGGGAGTGGGGTAGTAATGAGCAGTTCTTC.

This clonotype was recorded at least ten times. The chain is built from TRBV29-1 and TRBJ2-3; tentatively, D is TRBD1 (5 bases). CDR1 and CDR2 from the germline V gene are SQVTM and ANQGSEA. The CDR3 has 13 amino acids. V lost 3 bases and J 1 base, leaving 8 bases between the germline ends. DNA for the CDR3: TGCAGCGTTGATAGGGGTGGCACAGATACGCAGTATTTT. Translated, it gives CSVDRGGTDTQYF.

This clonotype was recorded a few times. The CDR3 loop reads CASSSSRTGGTYEQYF. The CDR3 DNA reads TGTGCCAGCAGCTCCAGTCGGACAGGCGGGACCTACGAGCAGTACTTC. J is TRBJ2-7 and V is TRBV7-2; D possibly corresponds to TRBD1 (7 bases). This CDR3 contains 16 residues. Trimming cost V 4 bases and J 2 bases, with 18 bases left between them. Germline loops: CDR1 SGHTA, CDR2 FQGNSA.

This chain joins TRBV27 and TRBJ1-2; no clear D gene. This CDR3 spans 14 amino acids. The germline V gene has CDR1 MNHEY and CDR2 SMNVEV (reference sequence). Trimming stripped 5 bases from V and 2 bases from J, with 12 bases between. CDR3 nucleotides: TGTGCCAGCAGTCTTAGTCCGCCGAACTATGGCTACACCTTC. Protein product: CASSLSPPNYGYTF.

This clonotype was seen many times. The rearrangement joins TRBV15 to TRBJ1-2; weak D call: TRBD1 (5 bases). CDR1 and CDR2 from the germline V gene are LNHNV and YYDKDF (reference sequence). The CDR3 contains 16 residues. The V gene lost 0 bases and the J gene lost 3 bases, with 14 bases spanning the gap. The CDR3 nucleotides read TGTGCCACCAGCAGAGATTTGGACATTCCCCACTATGGCTACACCTTC. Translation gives CATSRDLDIPHYGYTF.